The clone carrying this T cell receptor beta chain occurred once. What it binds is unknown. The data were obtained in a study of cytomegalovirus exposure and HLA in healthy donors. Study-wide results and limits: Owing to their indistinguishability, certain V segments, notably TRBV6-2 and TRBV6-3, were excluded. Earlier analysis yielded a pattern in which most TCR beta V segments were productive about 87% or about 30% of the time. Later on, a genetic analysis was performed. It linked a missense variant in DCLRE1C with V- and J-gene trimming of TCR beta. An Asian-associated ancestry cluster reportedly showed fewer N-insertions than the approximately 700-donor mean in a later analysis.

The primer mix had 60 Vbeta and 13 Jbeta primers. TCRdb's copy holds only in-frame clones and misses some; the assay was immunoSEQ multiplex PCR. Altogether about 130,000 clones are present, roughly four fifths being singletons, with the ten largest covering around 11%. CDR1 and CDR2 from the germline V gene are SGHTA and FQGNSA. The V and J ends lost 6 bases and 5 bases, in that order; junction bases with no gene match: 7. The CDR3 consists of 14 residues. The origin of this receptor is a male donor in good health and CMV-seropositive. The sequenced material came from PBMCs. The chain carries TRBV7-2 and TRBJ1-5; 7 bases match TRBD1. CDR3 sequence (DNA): TGTGCCAGCAGGGATTCAAGGGGGCATCAGCCCCAGCATTTT. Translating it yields CASRDSRGHQPQHF.